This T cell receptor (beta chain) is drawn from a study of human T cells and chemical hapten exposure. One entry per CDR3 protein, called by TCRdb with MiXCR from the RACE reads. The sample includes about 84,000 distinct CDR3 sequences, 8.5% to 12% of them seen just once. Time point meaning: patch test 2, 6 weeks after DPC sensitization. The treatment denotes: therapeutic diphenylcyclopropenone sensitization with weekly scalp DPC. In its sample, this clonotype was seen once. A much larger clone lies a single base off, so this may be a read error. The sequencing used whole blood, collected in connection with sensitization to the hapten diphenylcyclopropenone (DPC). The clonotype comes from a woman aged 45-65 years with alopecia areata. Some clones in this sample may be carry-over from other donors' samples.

The CDR3 loop is CASSLDQPGGTDTEAFF. CDR3 nucleotide sequence: TGTGCCAGCAGTTTGGATCAGCCGGGGGGCACCGACACTGAAGCTTTCTTT. The chain has TRBV28 and TRBJ1-1, with a weak D call TRBD1 (6 bases). This CDR3 has 17 residues. Trimming stripped 3 bases from V and 3 bases from J, with 20 bases between. Germline assignment: CDR1 MDHEN and CDR2 SYDVKM.